The next 11 T cell receptor beta chains were all read from a single sample in a study of blood T cell repertoires in COVID-19. Measured with immunoSEQ multiplex PCR; TCRdb has only the in-frame clones, and not every one. The table lists approximately 88,000 clones, 60% to 85% of them singletons. The sample comprised peripheral blood. Receptor source: a human donor in a cohort sampled during active COVID-19.

V and J are TRBV7-2 and TRBJ2-7; 9 bases fit TRBD1. Germline V CDR1 and CDR2: SGHTA, FQGNSA. The V gene end was trimmed by 3 bases and the J gene end by 4 bases; junction bases not matched to a gene: 4. The CDR3 has 14 amino acids. As DNA, the CDR3 is TGTGCCAGCAGCTTTAGGGACAGGGCATACGAGCAGTACTTC. Translating it yields CASSFRDRAYEQYF. Full variable domain (remainder filled in from reference TRBV7-2 and TRBJ2-7): GAGVSQSPSNKVTEKGKDVELRCDPISGHTALYWYRQSLGQGLEFLIYFQGNSAPDKSGLPSDRFSAERTGGSVSTLTIQRTQQEDSAVYLCASSFRDRAYEQYFGPGTRLTVT.

This clone was counted once. This chain joins TRBV7-9 and TRBJ2-7; D gene uncertain. This CDR3 comprises 15 residues. Germline assignment: CDR1 SEHNR and CDR2 FQNEAQ (reference sequence). Trimming cost V 3 bases and J 2 bases, with 14 bases left between them. The CDR3 nucleotides are TGTGCCAGCAGCTTCGGCGGAGATCTTCCCTACGAGCAGTACTTC. As protein: CASSFGGDLPYEQYF.

The gene calls are TRBV28 and TRBJ2-1; 10 bases match TRBD2. The junction had 11 bases not matched to a gene; V was cut back by 3 bases and J by 12 bases. The CDR3 loop spans 15 amino acids. In germline, CDR1 is MDHEN, CDR2 SYDVKM. In DNA form, the CDR3 reads TGTGCCAGCAGTTTCCTTTTAGCGGGGGGAAGGGGGCAGTTCTTC. This encodes CASSFLLAGGRGQFF.

A few counts support this clone. V gene TRBV6-2 or TRBV6-3 combines with J gene TRBJ1-1; perhaps TRBD1 as D (5 bases). The CDR3 consists of 16 residues. Germline loops: CDR1 MNHEY, CDR2 SVGEGT. V lost 6 bases and J lost 5, with 22 bases in between. The CDR3 nucleotides read TGTGCCAGCAGACCTCCGAATCGGGGGGGTTGGACTGAAGCTTTCTTT. Encoded protein: CASRPPNRGGWTEAFF.

V usage is TRBV4-2 and J usage is TRBJ1-1, with 9 bases identical to TRBD1. The CDR3 has 18 residues. Per germline, CDR1 LGHNA and CDR2 YNFKEQ. After removal of 3 bases from V and 0 bases from J, the junction contained 11 bases not matched to a gene. CDR3 amino acids: CASSHIPGQGRMNTEAFF. The CDR3 DNA reads TGTGCCAGCAGCCACATCCCGGGACAGGGACGCATGAACACTGAAGCTTTCTTT.

The chain has TRBV7-9 and TRBJ1-2, with D tentatively TRBD1 (5 bases). The CDR3 is 15 residues long. Germline lookup yields CDR1 SEHNR and CDR2 FQNEAQ (reference sequence). Trimming stripped 4 bases from V and 8 bases from J, with 20 bases between. Here the CDR3 DNA reads TGTGCCAGCAGCTCAGACAGCCCCCTAGTCAGAGGCTACACCTTC. This gives the protein CASSSDSPLVRGYTF.

V usage is TRBV4-3 and J usage is TRBJ2-7, with D perhaps matching TRBD1 (5 bases). V lost 0 bases and J 0 bases, leaving 12 bases between the germline ends. The CDR3 is made up of 16 amino acids. CDR1 LGHNA and CDR2 YSLEER come from the germline V gene. CDR3 bases: TGCGCCAGCAGCCAAGATAACCAGGGAAGCTCCTACGAGCAGTACTTC. It encodes CASSQDNQGSSYEQYF.

The chain combines TRBV7-8 with TRBJ2-5; 9 bases line up with TRBD1. The CDR3 spans 14 residues. Trimming cost V 0 bases and J 7 bases; bases outside gene matches: 3. CDR1 SGHVS and CDR2 FQNEAQ come from the germline V gene. CDR3 sequence: CASSLAPDRGTQYF. The CDR3 coding sequence is TGTGCCAGCAGCTTAGCGCCGGACAGGGGGACCCAGTACTTC. Filled out from reference TRBV7-8 and TRBJ2-5, the complete variable domain reads GAGVSQSPRYKVAKRGQDVALRCDPISGHVSLFWYQQALGQGPEFLTYFQNEAQLDKSGLPSDRFFAERPEGSVSTLKIQRTQQEDSAVYLCASSLAPDRGTQYFGPGTRLLVL.

V usage is TRBV11-2 and J usage is TRBJ2-1; TRBD2 agrees at 9 bases. Trimming at V came to 5 bases and at J to 9 bases, leaving 14 bases not matched to a gene. CDR1 and CDR2 (germline): SGHAT, FQNNGV. The CDR3 totals 16 residues. CDR3 residues: CASSPRLEREVGEQFF. In DNA, the CDR3 is TGTGCCAGCAGCCCCCGGTTGGAGCGGGAGGTTGGTGAGCAGTTCTTC.

This clone was found a few times. The CDR3 protein is CASSSRGSYSYNEQFF. The CDR3 bases are TGTGCCAGCAGCTCGCGCGGGAGTTATTCCTACAATGAGCAGTTCTTC. The chain employs TRBV11-2 and TRBJ2-1, with 7 bases aligning to TRBD2. The germline gives CDR1 SGHAT, CDR2 FQNNGV. Trimming removed 4 bases from V and 1 base from J; junction bases left unmatched: 7. The CDR3 is 16 residues long.

The rearrangement links TRBV18 to TRBJ1-2, with D possibly TRBD1 on 5 matching bases. V was shortened by 1 base and J by 1 base, with 13 bases between the two germline ends. The CDR3 covers 16 residues. Germline CDR1 and CDR2: KGHSH and LQKENI. For the CDR3, the DNA is TGTGCCAGCTCACCACTGCAGGGCGGGGATAACTATGGCTACACCTTC. Translating it yields CASSPLQGGDNYGYTF.